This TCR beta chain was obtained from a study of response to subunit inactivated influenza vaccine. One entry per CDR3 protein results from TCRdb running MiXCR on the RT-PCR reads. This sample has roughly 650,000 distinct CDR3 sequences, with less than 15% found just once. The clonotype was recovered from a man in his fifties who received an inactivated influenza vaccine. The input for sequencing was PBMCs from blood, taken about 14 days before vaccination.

As DNA, the CDR3 is TGTGCCATCAGTCTGGACGGTCTGAACACTGAAGCTTTCTTT. Protein sequence: CAISLDGLNTEAFF. The chain recombines TRBV10-3 with TRBJ1-1; the D is unclear. Trimming pared 5 bases from V and 0 bases from J, leaving 10 bases between. CDR1 is ENHRY and CDR2 is SYGVKD in the germline V gene. The CDR3 spans 14 residues.